The 16 T cell receptor beta chains given below trace back to one sample, sequenced in a study of lymphopenia after photon versus proton radiotherapy. Sequenced by immunoSEQ multiplex PCR; TCRdb stores in-frame clones only, minus some. The sample gives tens of thousands of clones, approximately 82% of which show up once; approximately 1.3% is in the top ten. This material consisted of peripheral blood, taken from a patient treated with proton-based radiotherapy. These receptors came from a man aged 60 to 69 with pancreatic cancer.

The genes are TRBV28 and TRBJ2-2, with TRBD2 matching 15 bases. Per germline, CDR1 MDHEN and CDR2 SYDVKM. V gave up 5 bases and J gave up 5 bases; unmatched junction bases: 3. The CDR3 totals 16 residues. The CDR3 loop reads CASSGGLAGGTGELFF. CDR3 coding DNA: TGTGCCAGCAGTGGGGGACTAGCGGGAGGTACCGGGGAGCTGTTTTTT.

Here the CDR3 DNA reads TGCAGCGTTGAAGAACAGGGGGCTGGAGGCTACACCTTC. As protein: CSVEEQGAGGYTF. The chain links TRBV29-1 to TRBJ1-2; 9 bases fit TRBD1. V shed 0 bases and J 8 bases; nucleotides not matched to a gene: 4. This CDR3 spans 13 amino acids. CDR1 is SQVTM, CDR2 ANQGSEA, per germline.

This clone was seen only once. The chain joins TRBV11-2 to TRBJ2-5; 8 nucleotides agree with TRBD2. Germline CDR1 reads SGHAT; CDR2 reads FQNNGV. This CDR3 has 12 residues. Trimming at V came to 5 bases and at J to 11 bases, leaving 7 bases not matched to a gene. CDR3 in amino acids: CASSPRREEQYF. In DNA form, the CDR3 reads TGTGCCAGCAGCCCCCGGCGGGAGGAGCAGTACTTC. Drawing the rest from reference TRBV11-2 and TRBJ2-5, the complete variable domain is EAGVAQSPRYKIIEKRQSVAFWCNPISGHATLYWYQQILGQGPKLLIQFQNNGVVDDSQLPKDRFSAERLKGVDSTLKIQPAKLEDSAVYLCASSPRREEQYFGPGTRLLVL.

J is TRBJ1-2 and V is TRBV28; D is unclear. The germline V gene encodes CDR1 MDHEN and CDR2 SYDVKM. The germline V and J ends were trimmed by 3 bases and 2 bases, with 16 bases remaining between them. The CDR3 consists of 16 residues. The CDR3 nucleotides are TGTGCCAGCAGTTTGTCCTCCCGGGTTAGGAACTATGGCTACACCTTC. It codes for CASSLSSRVRNYGYTF.

This clone has just one count. V gene TRBV5-1 combines with J gene TRBJ2-2; the D gene is possibly TRBD1 (6 bases). Trimming took off 5 bases at V and 2 bases at J, with 10 bases between the two ends. The CDR3 loop spans 14 amino acids. Germline CDR1 SGHRS, CDR2 YFSETQ. The CDR3 is CASRAGTNTGELFF. CDR3 bases: TGCGCCAGCAGGGCCGGGACAAACACCGGGGAGCTGTTTTTT.

This chain joins TRBV29-1 and TRBJ2-5; either TRBD1 or TRBD2 may fit D (5 bases each). V dropped 6 bases and J dropped 5 bases, with 16 bases sitting between them. Germline CDR1 SQVTM, CDR2 ANQGSEA. The CDR3 has 13 amino acids. The CDR3 is CSVGDPLGETQYF. CDR3 nucleotide sequence: TGCAGCGTCGGGGACCCCCTCGGGGAGACCCAGTACTTC.

The V and J genes are TRBV6-5 and TRBJ2-7; D call uncertain. Germline values: CDR1 MNHEY, CDR2 SVGAGI. With 0 bases removed from V and 7 bases from J, the gap between germline ends came to 10 bases. The CDR3 is 13 amino acids. The chain's CDR3 is CASSYSILGEQYF. CDR3 DNA sequence: TGTGCCAGCAGTTACTCGATCCTGGGGGAGCAGTACTTC.

The chain joins TRBV19 to TRBJ1-5, with 7 nucleotides matching TRBD1. The germline V gene encodes CDR1 LNHDA and CDR2 SQIVND (reference sequence). The junction had 10 bases not matched to a gene; V was cut back by 9 bases and J by 8 bases. The length of the CDR3 is 13 residues. CDR3 protein: CASKGAQLEPQHF. CDR3 coding DNA: TGTGCCAGCAAGGGGGCACAGCTGGAGCCCCAGCATTTT.

This chain connects TRBV2 to TRBJ2-7, with TRBD1 identical over 10 bases. This CDR3 comprises 12 residues. The trim removed 8 bases at V and 3 bases at J, leaving 1 base unmatched. Germline loops: CDR1 SNHLY, CDR2 FYNNEI. The CDR3 loop is CASGQGVYEQYF. The CDR3 bases are TGTGCCAGCGGACAGGGGGTCTACGAGCAGTACTTC.

The chain employs TRBV2 and TRBJ2-3, with 11 nucleotides matching TRBD2. CDR1 is SNHLY, CDR2 FYNNEI, per germline. With V trimmed by 4 bases and J by 1 base, 1 base remained unmatched. The CDR3 loop spans 15 amino acids. In DNA, the CDR3 is TGTGCCAGCAGTGGGGGACTAGCGGGCACAGATACGCAGTATTTT. This encodes CASSGGLAGTDTQYF.

The chain has TRBV6-1 and TRBJ2-7; tentative D call: TRBD1 (6 bases). The CDR3 has 16 amino acids. Germline CDR1 MNHNS, CDR2 SASEGT. The germline V and J ends were trimmed by 4 bases and 0 bases, with 16 bases remaining between them. CDR3 coding DNA: TGTGCCAGCAGTGCAGGGACACGCTTTAGCTCCTACGAGCAGTACTTC. Translating gives CASSAGTRFSSYEQYF.

This chain joins TRBV11-3 and TRBJ2-1; tentative D call: TRBD2 (5 bases). CDR1 SGHNT and CDR2 YENEEA come from the germline V gene. The V gene lost 1 base and the J gene lost 6 bases, with 22 bases spanning the gap. This CDR3 has 18 residues. CDR3 loop: CASSLVSNSPTRFNEQFF. CDR3 bases: TGTGCCAGCAGCTTAGTTAGCAATAGCCCTACTAGATTCAATGAGCAGTTCTTC. Using reference TRBV11-3 and TRBJ2-1 for the parts outside the CDR3, the full variable domain is EAGVVQSPRYKIIEKKQPVAFWCNPISGHNTLYWYLQNLGQGPELLIRYENEEAVDDSQLPKDRFSAERLKGVDSTLKIQPAELGDSAVYLCASSLVSNSPTRFNEQFFGPGTRLTVL.

This rearrangement joins TRBV11-3 to TRBJ2-7; 11 bases agree with TRBD2. Losses at the gene ends were 3 bases for V and 6 bases for J; bases not matched to a gene: 4. CDR1 and CDR2 (germline): SGHNT, YENEEA. The CDR3 is made up of 14 amino acids. CDR3 coding DNA: TGTGCCAGCAGCTTCACTAGCGGGAGATCCGAGCAGTACTTC. Its translation: CASSFTSGRSEQYF. The full variable domain, with the rest looked up from reference TRBV11-3 and TRBJ2-7, is EAGVVQSPRYKIIEKKQPVAFWCNPISGHNTLYWYLQNLGQGPELLIRYENEEAVDDSQLPKDRFSAERLKGVDSTLKIQPAELGDSAVYLCASSFTSGRSEQYFGPGTRLTVT.

The CDR3 region has the DNA TGTGCCAGCAGCAAGGGACTAGCGGGAGGAAAGTGGAATGAGCAGTTCTTC. Translating it yields CASSKGLAGGKWNEQFF. The genes are TRBV9 and TRBJ2-1; 15 bases are shared with TRBD2. This CDR3 region has 17 residues. Germline-derived CDR1 and CDR2 are SGDLS and YYNGEE. Trimming took 4 bases from V and 7 from J; bases not matched to a gene: 9.

This rearrangement joins TRBV7-3 to TRBJ2-2; D might be TRBD2 (5 bases). Germline V lookup: CDR1 SGHTA, CDR2 FQGTGA. CDR3 length equals 15 residues. The V end was cut by 4 bases, the J end by 7 bases, with 16 bases between. The CDR3 DNA sequence: TGTGCCAGCAGCTCCCTCGTCGGAGGCGGCGGGGAGCTGTTTTTT. Residues: CASSSLVGGGGELFF.

The table lists this clone with a count of one. The chain recombines TRBV7-9 with TRBJ2-3; 7 positions agree with TRBD2. There are 14 residues in the CDR3. V was pared by 3 bases and J by 7 bases, with 7 bases of the junction left unmatched. The germline gives CDR1 SEHNR, CDR2 FQNEAQ (reference sequence). DNA for the CDR3: TGTGCCAGCAGCTTCTCTAGCGGCCTCAATACGCAGTATTTT. Amino acids: CASSFSSGLNTQYF.